This is a list of T cell receptor beta chains from one sample in a study of CD8 T cells in Susac syndrome. MiXCR, run by TCRdb on the immunoSEQ multiplex PCR reads, gives a single entry per CDR3 protein. The sample holds about 69,000 distinct CDR3 sequences, 95% seen once. The specimen was CD8+ T cells from PBMCs. The receptors originated from a human donor in good health. Each CDR3 is given with its conserved first and last residue. The order of the fields is D gene, clone size, J gene, V gene, CDR3 protein, CDR3 DNA. A D gene is named only where the DNA matches it firmly. A row's size may be missing; if present it is once, few, many or a size class.

D gene: NA
clone size: NA
J gene: TRBJ2-3
V gene: TRBV6-5
CDR3 protein: CASSSSSWGGTDTQYF
CDR3 DNA: TGTGCCAGCAGTTCCTCCTCCTGGGGAGGCACAGATACGCAGTATTTT

D gene: NA
clone size: once
J gene: TRBJ1-2
V gene: TRBV20-1
CDR3 protein: CSARGEGSGGYTF
CDR3 DNA: TGCAGTGCTAGAGGGGAGGGCTCGGGGGGCTACACCTTC

D gene: TRBD1
clone size: NA
J gene: TRBJ2-2
V gene: TRBV30
CDR3 protein: CAWDRAKGELFF
CDR3 DNA: TGTGCCTGGGACAGGGCGAAAGGGGAGCTGTTTTTT

D gene: NA
clone size: NA
J gene: TRBJ2-1
V gene: TRBV30
CDR3 protein: CAWLSAGINNEQFF
CDR3 DNA: TGTGCCTGGTTAAGTGCGGGGATAAACAATGAGCAGTTCTTC

D gene: TRBD1
clone size: NA
J gene: TRBJ2-6
V gene: TRBV20-1
CDR3 protein: CSARTGTGSSGANVLTF
CDR3 DNA: TGCAGTGCTAGAACCGGGACAGGGAGTTCTGGGGCCAACGTCCTGACTTTC

D gene: NA
clone size: NA
J gene: TRBJ1-2
V gene: TRBV29-1
CDR3 protein: CSVPLPGTLSYGYTF
CDR3 DNA: TGCAGCGTCCCCCTGCCCGGGACGCTGAGCTATGGCTACACCTTC

D gene: NA
clone size: NA
J gene: TRBJ1-4
V gene: TRBV3-1
CDR3 protein: CASSPPGEGEKLFF
CDR3 DNA: TGTGCCAGCAGCCCCCCGGGGGAGGGTGAAAAACTGTTTTTT

D gene: NA
clone size: NA
J gene: TRBJ1-3
V gene: TRBV15
CDR3 protein: CATRTSSGNTIYF
CDR3 DNA: TGTGCCACCAGAACCAGCTCTGGAAACACCATATATTTT

D gene: TRBD2
clone size: NA
J gene: TRBJ2-6
V gene: TRBV4-3
CDR3 protein: CASSQDSAGAGANVLTF
CDR3 DNA: TGCGCCAGCAGCCAAGATTCAGCGGGGGCTGGGGCCAACGTCCTGACTTTC

D gene: NA
clone size: NA
J gene: TRBJ1-4
V gene: TRBV9
CDR3 protein: CASSDRQDSEKLFF
CDR3 DNA: TGTGCCAGCAGCGACCGACAGGACAGCGAAAAACTGTTTTTT